Below, one T cell receptor beta chain is given with its context. Its target is not known. The ends were cut back, 7 bases at V and 2 bases at J, with 14 bases in the middle. The CDR3 has 14 residues. Germline CDR1 MNHNS, CDR2 SASEGT. The data derive from a study of cytomegalovirus exposure and HLA in healthy donors. About the research overall: Later, an analysis reported that the roughly 120 validation repertoires had used the same platform as the approximately 630 first-cohort repertoires.

Study conclusions and caveats: Under in vitro conditions, a few CMV-associated chains were confirmed as specific for CMV antigens.

Data came from immunoSEQ multiplex PCR; TCRdb stores just in-frame clones and leaves some out. The profile shows about 160,000 clones, around 88% of them singletons. This receptor was identified in a woman under 30 in good health and CMV-seronegative. Sequencing input: PBMCs. The chain uses TRBV6-1 and TRBJ2-5; maybe TRBD1 (6 bases). CDR3 residues: CASTAGAEQETQYF. The CDR3 bases are TGTGCCAGCACCGCAGGGGCAGAGCAAGAGACCCAGTACTTC.